This T cell receptor (beta chain) appears in the sequencing data of a study of HIV-infected patients and healthy controls. About the research overall: CD4 counts in most of the 16 patients increased modestly yet significantly but stayed below normal. About two thirds of the sixteen became undetectable by the second bleed, and all after another year of therapy. Findings and limits, study-wide: Untreated HIV+ repertoires had roughly threefold fewer distinct CDR3s and lower Shannon diversity than healthy controls.

CDR1 and CDR2 from the germline V gene are SGHDN and FVKESK. Trimming cost V 3 bases and J 4 bases, with 7 bases left between them. The CDR3 has 13 residues. cDNA was made from roughly 470 ng RNA using alpha and beta constant primers. Each of the alpha and beta chains got its own library through chain-specific third strand synthesis with indices. TCRdb ran MiXCR on the 5' RACE reads and lists one entry per CDR3 protein. Of 18,000 or so distinct CDR3 sequences listed, about 9% are singletons. Follow-up blood was drawn about 14 weeks, roughly three months, after antiretroviral therapy began. The repertoire came from unfractionated whole blood and reflected all unsorted peripheral T cells. This clonotype showed up many times. What it binds is unknown.

The sequencing here drew on blood, taken during antiretroviral therapy. This TCR came from an adult with HIV infection. This chain links TRBV14 with TRBJ1-5, with D uncertain. The CDR3 here is CASSHGPNQPQHF. CDR3 in DNA: TGTGCCAGCAGCCACGGTCCTAATCAGCCCCAGCATTTT.